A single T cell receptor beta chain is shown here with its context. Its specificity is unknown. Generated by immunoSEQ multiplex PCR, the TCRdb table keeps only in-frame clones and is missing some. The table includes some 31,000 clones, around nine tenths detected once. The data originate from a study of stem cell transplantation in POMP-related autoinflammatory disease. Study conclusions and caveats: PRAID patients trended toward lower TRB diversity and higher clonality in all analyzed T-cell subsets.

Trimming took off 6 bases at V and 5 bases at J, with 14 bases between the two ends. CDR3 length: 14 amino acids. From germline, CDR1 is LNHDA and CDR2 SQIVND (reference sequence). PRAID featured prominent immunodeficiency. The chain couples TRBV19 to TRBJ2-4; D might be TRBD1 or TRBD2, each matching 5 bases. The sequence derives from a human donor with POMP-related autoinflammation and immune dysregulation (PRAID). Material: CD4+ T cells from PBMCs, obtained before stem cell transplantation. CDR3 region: CASRQAGAENIQYF. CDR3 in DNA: TGTGCCAGTAGGCAGGCCGGGGCAGAAAACATTCAGTACTTC.